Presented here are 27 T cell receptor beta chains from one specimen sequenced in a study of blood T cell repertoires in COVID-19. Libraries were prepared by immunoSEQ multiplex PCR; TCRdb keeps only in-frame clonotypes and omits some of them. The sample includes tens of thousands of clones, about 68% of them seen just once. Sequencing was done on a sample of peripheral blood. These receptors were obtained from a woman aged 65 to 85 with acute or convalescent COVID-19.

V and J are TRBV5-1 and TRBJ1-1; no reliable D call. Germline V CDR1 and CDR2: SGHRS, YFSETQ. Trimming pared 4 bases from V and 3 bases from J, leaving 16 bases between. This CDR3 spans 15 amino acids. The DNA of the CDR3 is TGCGCCAGCAGCCCACATCTGGTGGGCGACACTGAAGCTTTCTTT. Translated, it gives CASSPHLVGDTEAFF.

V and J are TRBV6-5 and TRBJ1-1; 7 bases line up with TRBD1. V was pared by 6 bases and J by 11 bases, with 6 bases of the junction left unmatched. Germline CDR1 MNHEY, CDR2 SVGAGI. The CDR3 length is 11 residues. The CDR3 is CASRDRIEAFF. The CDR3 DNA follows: TGTGCCAGCAGGGACAGGATCGAGGCTTTCTTT.

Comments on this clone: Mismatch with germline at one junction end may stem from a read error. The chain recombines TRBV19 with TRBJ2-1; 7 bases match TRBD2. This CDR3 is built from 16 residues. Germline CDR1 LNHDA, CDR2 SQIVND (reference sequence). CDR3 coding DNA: TGTGCCAGTACAGATTGGGGAGGGGACTCCGACAATGAGCAGTTCTTC. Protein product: CASTDWGGDSDNEQFF. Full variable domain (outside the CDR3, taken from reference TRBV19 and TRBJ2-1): DGGITQSPKYLFRKEGQNVTLSCEQNLNHDAMYWYRQDPGQGLRLIYYSQIVNDFQKGDIAEGYSVSREKKESFPLTVTSAQKNPTAFYLCASTDWGGDSDNEQFFGPGTRLTVL.

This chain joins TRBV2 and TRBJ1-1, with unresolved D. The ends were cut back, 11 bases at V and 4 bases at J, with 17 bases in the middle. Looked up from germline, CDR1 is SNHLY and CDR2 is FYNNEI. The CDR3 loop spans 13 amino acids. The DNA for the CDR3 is TGTGCCTCCGGGTTGAAATACGGCACTGAAGCTTTCTTT. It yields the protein CASGLKYGTEAFF.

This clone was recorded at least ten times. The CDR3 spells CASSSGAGGADTQYF. In DNA form, the CDR3 reads TGTGCCAGCAGCTCTGGAGCGGGAGGAGCAGATACGCAGTATTTT. The genes are TRBV7-3 and TRBJ2-3, with 9 nucleotides matching TRBD2. V was pared by 4 bases and J by 4 bases, with 6 bases of the junction left unmatched. Germline-derived CDR1 and CDR2 are SGHTA and FQGTGA. CDR3 size: 15 residues.

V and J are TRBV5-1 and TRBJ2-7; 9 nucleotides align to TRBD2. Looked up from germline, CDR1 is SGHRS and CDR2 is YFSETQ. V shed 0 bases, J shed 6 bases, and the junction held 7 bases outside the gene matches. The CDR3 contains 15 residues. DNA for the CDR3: TGCGCCAGCAGCTTGGACGGGACTAGCTCCGCCGAGCAGTACTTC. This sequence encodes CASSLDGTSSAEQYF.

DNA of the CDR3: TGTGCCAGCACCCGGACCGGGACTCATTCCTACGAGCAGTACTTC. This codes for CASTRTGTHSYEQYF. The V call is TRBV6-5, the J call TRBJ2-7; the D gene is possibly TRBD2 (6 bases). The CDR3 has 15 amino acids. Germline V gives CDR1 MNHEY, CDR2 SVGAGI. The ends were cut back, 7 bases at V and 1 base at J, with 17 bases in the middle.

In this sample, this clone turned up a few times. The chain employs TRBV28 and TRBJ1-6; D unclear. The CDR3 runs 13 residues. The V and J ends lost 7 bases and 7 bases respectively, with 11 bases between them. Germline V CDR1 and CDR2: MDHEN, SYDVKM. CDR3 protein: CASKTDFNSPLHF. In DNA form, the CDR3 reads TGTGCCAGCAAGACGGACTTCAATTCACCCCTCCACTTT.

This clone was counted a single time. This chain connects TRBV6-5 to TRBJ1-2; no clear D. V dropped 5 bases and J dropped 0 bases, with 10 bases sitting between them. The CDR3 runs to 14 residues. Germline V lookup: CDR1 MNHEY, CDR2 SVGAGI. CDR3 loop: CASSPGQANYGYTF. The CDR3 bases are TGTGCCAGCAGTCCAGGCCAAGCTAACTATGGCTACACCTTC.

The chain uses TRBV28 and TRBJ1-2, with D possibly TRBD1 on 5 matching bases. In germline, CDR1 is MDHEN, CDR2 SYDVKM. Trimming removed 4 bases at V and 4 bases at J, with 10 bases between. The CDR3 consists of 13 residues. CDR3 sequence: CASSSQGTYGYTF. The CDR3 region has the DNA TGTGCCAGCAGTTCCCAGGGTACCTATGGCTACACCTTC.

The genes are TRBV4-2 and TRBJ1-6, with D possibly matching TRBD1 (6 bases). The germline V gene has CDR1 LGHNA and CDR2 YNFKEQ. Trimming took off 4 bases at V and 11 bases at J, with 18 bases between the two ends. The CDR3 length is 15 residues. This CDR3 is CASSPGRGSVAPLHF. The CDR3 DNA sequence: TGTGCCAGCAGCCCTGGGAGGGGGAGTGTTGCACCCCTCCACTTT.

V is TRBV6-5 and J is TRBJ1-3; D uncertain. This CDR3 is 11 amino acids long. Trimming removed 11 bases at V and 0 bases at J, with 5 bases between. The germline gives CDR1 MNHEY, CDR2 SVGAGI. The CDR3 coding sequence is TGTGCCTCGTACTCTGGAAACACCATATATTTT. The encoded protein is CASYSGNTIYF.

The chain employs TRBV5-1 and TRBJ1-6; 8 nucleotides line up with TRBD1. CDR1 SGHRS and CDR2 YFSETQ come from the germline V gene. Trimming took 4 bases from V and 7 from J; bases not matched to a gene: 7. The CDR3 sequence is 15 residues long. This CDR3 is CASSISQGGNSPLHF. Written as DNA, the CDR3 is TGCGCCAGCAGCATTTCACAGGGGGGGAATTCACCCCTCCACTTT.

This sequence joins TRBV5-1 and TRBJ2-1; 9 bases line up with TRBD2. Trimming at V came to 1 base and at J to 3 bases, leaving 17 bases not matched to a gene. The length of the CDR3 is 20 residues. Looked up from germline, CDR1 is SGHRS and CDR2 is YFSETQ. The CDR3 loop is CASSLSGGRALPLFYNEQFF. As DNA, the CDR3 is TGCGCCAGCAGCTTGTCAGGCGGGAGGGCGCTTCCCCTCTTCTACAATGAGCAGTTCTTC.

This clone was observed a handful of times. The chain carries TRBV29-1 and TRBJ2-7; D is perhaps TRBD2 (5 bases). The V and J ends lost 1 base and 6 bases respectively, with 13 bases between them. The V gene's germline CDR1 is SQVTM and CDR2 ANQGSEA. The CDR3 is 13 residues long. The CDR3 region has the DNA TGCAGCGTTGAAGTGAGGGTCTTCGGCGAGCAGTACTTC. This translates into CSVEVRVFGEQYF.

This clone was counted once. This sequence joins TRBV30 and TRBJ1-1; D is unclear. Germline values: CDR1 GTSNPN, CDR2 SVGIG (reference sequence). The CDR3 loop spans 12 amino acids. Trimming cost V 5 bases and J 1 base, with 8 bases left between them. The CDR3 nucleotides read TGTGCCTGGGGACCTCGGAACACTGAAGCTTTCTTT. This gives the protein CAWGPRNTEAFF.

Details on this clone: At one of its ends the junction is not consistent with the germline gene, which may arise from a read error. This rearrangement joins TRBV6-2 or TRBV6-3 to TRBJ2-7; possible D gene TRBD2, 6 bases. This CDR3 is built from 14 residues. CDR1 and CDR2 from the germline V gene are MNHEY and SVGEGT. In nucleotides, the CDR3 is TGTGCTAGCAGTTACACTAGCTCGTCGTACGAGCAGTACTTC. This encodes CASSYTSSSYEQYF.

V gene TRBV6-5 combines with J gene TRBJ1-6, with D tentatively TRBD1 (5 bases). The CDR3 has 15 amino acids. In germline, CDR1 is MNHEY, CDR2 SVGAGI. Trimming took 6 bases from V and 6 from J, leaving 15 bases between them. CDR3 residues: CASSPQRGANSPLHF. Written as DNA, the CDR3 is TGTGCCAGCAGCCCCCAAAGGGGTGCTAATTCACCCCTCCACTTT.

The CDR3 sequence: CAIRSRQGASNNEQFF. The CDR3 bases are TGTGCCATCAGATCAAGACAGGGGGCTAGCAACAATGAGCAGTTCTTC. The chain joins TRBV10-3 to TRBJ2-1; 10 bases fit TRBD1. J was trimmed by 5 bases and V by 6 bases; bases with no gene match: 10. Germline loops: CDR1 ENHRY, CDR2 SYGVKD. The CDR3 spans 16 residues.

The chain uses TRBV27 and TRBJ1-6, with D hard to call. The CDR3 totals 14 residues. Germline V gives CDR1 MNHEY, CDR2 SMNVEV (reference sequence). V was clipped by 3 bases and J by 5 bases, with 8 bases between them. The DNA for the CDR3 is TGTGCCAGCAGTTTTGCCGGGGATAATTCACCCCTCCACTTT. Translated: CASSFAGDNSPLHF.

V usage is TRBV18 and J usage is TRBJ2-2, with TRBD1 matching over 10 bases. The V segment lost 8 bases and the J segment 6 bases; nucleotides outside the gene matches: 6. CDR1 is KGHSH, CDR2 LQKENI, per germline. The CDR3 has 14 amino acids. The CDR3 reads CASTGTGVPGELFF. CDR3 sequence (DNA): TGTGCCAGCACCGGGACAGGGGTCCCCGGGGAGCTGTTTTTT.

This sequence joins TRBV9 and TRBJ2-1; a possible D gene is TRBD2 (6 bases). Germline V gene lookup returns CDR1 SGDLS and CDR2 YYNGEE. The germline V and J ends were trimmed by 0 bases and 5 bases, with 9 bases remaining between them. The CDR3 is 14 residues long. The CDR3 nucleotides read TGTGCCAGCAGCGTAGCGGGGAGGAACAATGAGCAGTTCTTC. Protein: CASSVAGRNNEQFF.

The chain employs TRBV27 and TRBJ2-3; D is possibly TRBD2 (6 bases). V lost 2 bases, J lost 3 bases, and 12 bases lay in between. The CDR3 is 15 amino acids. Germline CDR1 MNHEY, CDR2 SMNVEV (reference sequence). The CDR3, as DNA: TGTGCCAGCAGTTTAAACATCCGGGAGACAGATACGCAGTATTTT. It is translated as CASSLNIRETDTQYF.

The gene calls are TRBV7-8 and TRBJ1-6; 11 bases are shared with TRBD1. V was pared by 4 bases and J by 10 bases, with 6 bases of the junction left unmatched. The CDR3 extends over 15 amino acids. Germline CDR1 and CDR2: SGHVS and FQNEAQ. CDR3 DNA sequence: TGTGCCAGCAGCTACCCGGGACAGGGGGACTCACCCCTCCACTTT. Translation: CASSYPGQGDSPLHF.

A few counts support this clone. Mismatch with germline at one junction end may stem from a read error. CDR3 coding DNA: TGTGCCAGCAGCTTAATCTCCGACAATGAGCAGTTCTTC. Protein product: CASSLISDNEQFF. V is TRBV5-6 and J is TRBJ2-1; D is unresolved. Germline V gene lookup returns CDR1 SGHDT and CDR2 YYEEEE. This CDR3 has 13 residues.

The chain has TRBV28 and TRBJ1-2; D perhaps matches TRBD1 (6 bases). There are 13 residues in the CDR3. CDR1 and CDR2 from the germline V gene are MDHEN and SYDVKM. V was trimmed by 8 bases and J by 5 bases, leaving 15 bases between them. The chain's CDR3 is CASHKGGDYGYTF. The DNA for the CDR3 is TGTGCCAGCCATAAAGGGGGGGATTATGGCTACACCTTC.

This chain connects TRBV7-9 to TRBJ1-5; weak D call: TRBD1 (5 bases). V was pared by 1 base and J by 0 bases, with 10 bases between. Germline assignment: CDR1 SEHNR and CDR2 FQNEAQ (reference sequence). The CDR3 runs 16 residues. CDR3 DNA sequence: TGTGCCAGCAGCTTAGGCCAGGGATATAGCAATCAGCCCCAGCATTTT. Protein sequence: CASSLGQGYSNQPQHF.